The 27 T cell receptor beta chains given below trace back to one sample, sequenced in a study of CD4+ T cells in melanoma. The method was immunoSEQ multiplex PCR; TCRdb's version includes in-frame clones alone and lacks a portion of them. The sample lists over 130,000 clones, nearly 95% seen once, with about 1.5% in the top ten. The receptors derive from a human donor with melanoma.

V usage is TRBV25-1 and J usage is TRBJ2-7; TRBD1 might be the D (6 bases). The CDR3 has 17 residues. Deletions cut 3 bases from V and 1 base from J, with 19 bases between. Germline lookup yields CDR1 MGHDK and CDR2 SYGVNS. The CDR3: CASSEATDRRVSYEQYF. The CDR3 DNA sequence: TGTGCCAGCAGTGAGGCTACCGACAGGCGGGTATCCTACGAGCAGTACTTC.

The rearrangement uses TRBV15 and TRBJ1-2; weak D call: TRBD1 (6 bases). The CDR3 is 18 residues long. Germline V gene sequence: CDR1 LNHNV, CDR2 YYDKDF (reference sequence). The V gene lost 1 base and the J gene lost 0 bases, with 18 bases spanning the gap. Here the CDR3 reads CATSRGYIGQRANYGYTF. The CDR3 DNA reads TGTGCCACCAGCAGAGGATACATCGGACAGCGAGCTAACTATGGCTACACCTTC.

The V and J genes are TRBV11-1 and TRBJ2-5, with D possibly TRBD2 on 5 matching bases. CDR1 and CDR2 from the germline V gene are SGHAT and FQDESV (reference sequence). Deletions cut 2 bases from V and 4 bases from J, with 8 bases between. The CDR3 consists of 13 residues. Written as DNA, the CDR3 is TGTGCCAGCAGCTTATTCGGGGTAGAGACCCAGTACTTC. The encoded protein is CASSLFGVETQYF. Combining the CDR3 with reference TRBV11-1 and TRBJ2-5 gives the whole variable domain EAEVAQSPRYKITEKSQAVAFWCDPISGHATLYWYRQILGQGPELLVQFQDESVVDDSQLPKDRFSAERLKGVDSTLKIQPAELGDSAMYLCASSLFGVETQYFGPGTRLLVL.

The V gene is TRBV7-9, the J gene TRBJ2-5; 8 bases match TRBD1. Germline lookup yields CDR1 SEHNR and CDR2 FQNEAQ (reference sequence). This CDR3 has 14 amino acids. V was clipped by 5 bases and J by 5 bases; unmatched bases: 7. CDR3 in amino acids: CASSPDRAGETQYF. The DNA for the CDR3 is TGTGCCAGCAGCCCGGACAGGGCGGGGGAGACCCAGTACTTC.

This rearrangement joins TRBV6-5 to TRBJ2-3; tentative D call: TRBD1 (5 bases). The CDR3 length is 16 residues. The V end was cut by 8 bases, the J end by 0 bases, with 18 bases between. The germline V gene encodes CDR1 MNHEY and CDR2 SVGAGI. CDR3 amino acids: CASRLGLPTSTDTQYF. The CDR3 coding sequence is TGTGCCAGCCGTTTGGGGCTACCTACTAGCACAGATACGCAGTATTTT.

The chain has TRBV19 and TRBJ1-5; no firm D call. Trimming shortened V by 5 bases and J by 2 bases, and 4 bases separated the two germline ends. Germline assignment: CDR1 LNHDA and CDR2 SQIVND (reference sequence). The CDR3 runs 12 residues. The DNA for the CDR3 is TGTGCCAGTAGTCTCCGCAATCAGCCCCAGCATTTT. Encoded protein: CASSLRNQPQHF.

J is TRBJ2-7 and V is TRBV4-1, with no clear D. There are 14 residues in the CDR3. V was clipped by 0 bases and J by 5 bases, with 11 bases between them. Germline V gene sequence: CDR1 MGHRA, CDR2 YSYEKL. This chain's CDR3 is CASSQERQSDEQYF. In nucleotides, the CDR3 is TGCGCCAGCAGCCAAGAAAGGCAGAGCGACGAGCAGTACTTC.

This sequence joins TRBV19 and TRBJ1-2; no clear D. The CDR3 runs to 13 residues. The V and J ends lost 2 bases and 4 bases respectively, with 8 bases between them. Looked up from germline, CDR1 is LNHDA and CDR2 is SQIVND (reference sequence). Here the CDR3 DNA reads TGTGCCAGTAGTATAAAGTCCGGCTATGGCTACACCTTC. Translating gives CASSIKSGYGYTF.

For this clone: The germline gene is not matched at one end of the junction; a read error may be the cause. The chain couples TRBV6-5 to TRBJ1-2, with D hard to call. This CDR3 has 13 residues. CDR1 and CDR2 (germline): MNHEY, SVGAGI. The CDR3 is CASSYASNDGYTF. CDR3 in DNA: TGTGCCAGCAGTTACGCGAGTAACGATGGCTACACCTTC.

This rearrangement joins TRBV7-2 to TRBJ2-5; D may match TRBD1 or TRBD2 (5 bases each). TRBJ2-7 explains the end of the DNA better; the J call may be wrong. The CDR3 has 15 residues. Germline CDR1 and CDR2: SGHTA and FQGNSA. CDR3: CASSHGVGEGYEQYF. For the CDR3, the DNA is TGTGCCAGCAGCCACGGGGTAGGGGAAGGCTACGAGCAGTACTTC.

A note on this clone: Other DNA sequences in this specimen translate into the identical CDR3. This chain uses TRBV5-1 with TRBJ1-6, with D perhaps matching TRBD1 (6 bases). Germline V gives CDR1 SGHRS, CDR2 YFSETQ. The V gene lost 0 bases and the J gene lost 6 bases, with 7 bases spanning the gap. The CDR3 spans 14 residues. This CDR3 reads CASSLGTVNSPLHF. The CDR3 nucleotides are TGCGCCAGCAGCTTGGGGACAGTTAATTCACCCCTCCACTTT.

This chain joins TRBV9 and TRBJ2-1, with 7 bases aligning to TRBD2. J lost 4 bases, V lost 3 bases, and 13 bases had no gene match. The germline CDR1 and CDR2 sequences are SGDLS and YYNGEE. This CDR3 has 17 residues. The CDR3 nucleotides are TGTGCCAGCAGCGCTGTGCTCAAGCGGGGAGCTTACAATGAGCAGTTCTTC. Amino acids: CASSAVLKRGAYNEQFF.

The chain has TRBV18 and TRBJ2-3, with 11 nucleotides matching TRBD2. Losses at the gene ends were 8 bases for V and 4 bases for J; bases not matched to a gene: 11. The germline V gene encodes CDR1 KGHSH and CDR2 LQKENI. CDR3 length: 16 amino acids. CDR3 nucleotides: TGTGCCAGCGTCCCCCCCACTAGCGGGGGTGCAGATACGCAGTATTTT. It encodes CASVPPTSGGADTQYF.

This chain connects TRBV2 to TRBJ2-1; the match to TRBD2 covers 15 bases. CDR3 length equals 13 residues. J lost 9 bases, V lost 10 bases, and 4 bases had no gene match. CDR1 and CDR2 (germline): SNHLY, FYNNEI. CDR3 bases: TGTGCCATAGGGACTAGCGGGGGGAGTGAGCAGTTCTTC. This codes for CAIGTSGGSEQFF.

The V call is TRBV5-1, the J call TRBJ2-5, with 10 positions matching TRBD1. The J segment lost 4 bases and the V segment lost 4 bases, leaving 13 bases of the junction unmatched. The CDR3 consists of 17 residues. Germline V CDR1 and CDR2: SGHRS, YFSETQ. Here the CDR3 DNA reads TGCGCCAGCAGCCTTGCTGGGACAGGGGCCTCCAGAGAGACCCAGTACTTC. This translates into CASSLAGTGASRETQYF.

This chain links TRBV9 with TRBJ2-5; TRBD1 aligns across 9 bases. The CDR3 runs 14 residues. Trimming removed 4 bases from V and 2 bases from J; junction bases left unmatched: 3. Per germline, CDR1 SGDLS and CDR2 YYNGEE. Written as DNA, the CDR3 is TGTGCCAGCAGCCCCGGGACAGGGCAAGAGACCCAGTACTTC. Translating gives CASSPGTGQETQYF.

CDR3 residues: CASSVRSTYEQYF. Written as DNA, the CDR3 is TGTGCCAGCAGCGTTCGGTCTACCTACGAGCAGTACTTC. The chain couples TRBV7-9 to TRBJ2-7, with D unclear. CDR3 length equals 13 residues. The germline CDR1 and CDR2 sequences are SEHNR and FQNEAQ (reference sequence). Deletions cut 5 bases from V and 2 bases from J, with 10 bases between. Complete variable domain (other parts from reference TRBV7-9 and TRBJ2-7): DTGVSQNPRHKITKRGQNVTFRCDPISEHNRLYWYRQTLGQGPEFLTYFQNEAQLEKSRLLSDRFSAERPKGSFSTLEIQRTEQGDSAMYLCASSVRSTYEQYFGPGTRLTVT.

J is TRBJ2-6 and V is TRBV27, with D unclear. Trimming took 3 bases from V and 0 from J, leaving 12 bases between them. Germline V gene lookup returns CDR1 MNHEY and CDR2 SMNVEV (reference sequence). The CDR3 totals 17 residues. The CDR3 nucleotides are TGTGCCAGCAGTTTGGGAACCGGTCGCTCTGGGGCCAACGTCCTGACTTTC. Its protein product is CASSLGTGRSGANVLTF.

The chain's CDR3 is CASSLVPGGSYEQYF. The CDR3 DNA reads TGTGCCAGCAGCTTAGTCCCAGGAGGGTCCTACGAGCAGTACTTC. The chain uses TRBV7-2 and TRBJ2-7; D perhaps matches TRBD2 (6 bases). The CDR3 length is 15 residues. The V and J ends lost 1 base and 1 base respectively, with 11 bases between them. Germline V gene lookup returns CDR1 SGHTA and CDR2 FQGNSA.

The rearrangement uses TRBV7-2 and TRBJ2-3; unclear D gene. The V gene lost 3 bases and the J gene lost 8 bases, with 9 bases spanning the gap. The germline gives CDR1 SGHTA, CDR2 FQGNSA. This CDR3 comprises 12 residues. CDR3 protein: CASSFSAGTQYF. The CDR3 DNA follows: TGTGCCAGCAGCTTTAGTGCAGGTACGCAGTATTTT.

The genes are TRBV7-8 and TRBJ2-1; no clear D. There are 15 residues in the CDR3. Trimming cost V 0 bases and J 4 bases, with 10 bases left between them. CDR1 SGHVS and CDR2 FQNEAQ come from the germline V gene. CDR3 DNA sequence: TGTGCCAGCAGCTTAGCTATCGGCAGGTACAATGAGCAGTTCTTC. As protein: CASSLAIGRYNEQFF.

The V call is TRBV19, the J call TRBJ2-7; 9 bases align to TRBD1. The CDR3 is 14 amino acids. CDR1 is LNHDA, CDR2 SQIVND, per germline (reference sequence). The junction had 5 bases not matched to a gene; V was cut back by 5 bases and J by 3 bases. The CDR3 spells CASSGGQGIYEQYF. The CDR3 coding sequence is TGTGCCAGTAGTGGGGGACAGGGAATCTACGAGCAGTACTTC.

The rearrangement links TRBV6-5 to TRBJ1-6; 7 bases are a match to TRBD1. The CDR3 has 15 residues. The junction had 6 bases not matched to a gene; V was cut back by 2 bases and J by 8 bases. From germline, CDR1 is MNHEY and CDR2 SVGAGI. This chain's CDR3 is CASSYATGKDSPLHF. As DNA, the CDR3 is TGTGCCAGCAGTTACGCGACAGGGAAGGATTCACCCCTCCACTTT.

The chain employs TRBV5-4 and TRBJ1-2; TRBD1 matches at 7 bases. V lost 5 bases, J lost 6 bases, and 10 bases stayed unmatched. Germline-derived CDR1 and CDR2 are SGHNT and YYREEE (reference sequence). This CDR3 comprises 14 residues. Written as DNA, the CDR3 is TGTGCCAGCAGAGATCCGACAGGGCAGGATGGCTACACCTTC. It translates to CASRDPTGQDGYTF.

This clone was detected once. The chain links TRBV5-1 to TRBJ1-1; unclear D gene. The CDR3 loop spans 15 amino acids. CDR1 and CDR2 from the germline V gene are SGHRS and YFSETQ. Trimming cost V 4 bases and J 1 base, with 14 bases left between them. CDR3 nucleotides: TGCGCCAGCAGCCCCAGGTCCAGCCGGAACACTGAAGCTTTCTTT. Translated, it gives CASSPRSSRNTEAFF.

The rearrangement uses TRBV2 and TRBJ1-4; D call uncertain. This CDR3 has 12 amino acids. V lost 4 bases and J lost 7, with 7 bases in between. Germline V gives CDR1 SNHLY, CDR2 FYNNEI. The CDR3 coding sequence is TGTGCCAGCAGTGGACTTGGTGAAAAACTGTTTTTT. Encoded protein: CASSGLGEKLFF. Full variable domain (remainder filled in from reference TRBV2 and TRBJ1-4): EPEVTQTPSHQVTQMGQEVILRCVPISNHLYFYWYRQILGQKVEFLVSFYNNEISEKSEIFDDQFSVERPDGSNFTLKIRSTKLEDSAMYFCASSGLGEKLFFGSGTQLSVL.

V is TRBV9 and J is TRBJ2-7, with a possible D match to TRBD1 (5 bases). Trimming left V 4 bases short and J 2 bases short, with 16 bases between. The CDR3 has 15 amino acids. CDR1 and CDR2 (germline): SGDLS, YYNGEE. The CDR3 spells CASSPQGGVAYEQYF. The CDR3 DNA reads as TGTGCCAGCAGCCCTCAGGGTGGGGTAGCCTACGAGCAGTACTTC.